These T cell receptor beta chains were read from a single sample in a study of metastatic and nonmetastatic thyroid tumors. TCRdb used MiXCR to call clones anew from the PCR reads. The sample yields about 36,000 clones, less than 25% seen once. The sample taken for sequencing was blood. These receptors all stem from a female donor with papillary thyroid cancer or a benign thyroid nodule (not recorded which). Some clones in this sample may be carry-over from other donors' samples. The CDR3 runs from the conserved cysteine through the conserved F or W. A D gene is named only where the DNA matches it firmly. A clone size is listed for some rows: how often the clone was seen (once, few, many), or a class if it is expanded.

D gene: -; V gene: TRBV20-1; J gene: TRBJ2-1; clone size: -; CDR3 DNA: TGCAGTGCAATCAGGGGACTTAGCGACAATGAGCAGTTCTTC; CDR3 protein: CSAIRGLSDNEQFF
D gene: TRBD2; V gene: TRBV6-1; J gene: TRBJ2-7; clone size: medium-sized; CDR3 DNA: TGTGCCAGCAGTGAAGGGACTAGCGGATCCTACGAGCAGTACTTC; CDR3 protein: CASSEGTSGSYEQYF
D gene: TRBD2; V gene: TRBV4-2; J gene: TRBJ2-3; clone size: -; CDR3 DNA: TGTGCCAGCAGCCCCCAGGGACTAGCGGGTCCGGATACGCAGTATTTT; CDR3 protein: CASSPQGLAGPDTQYF
D gene: -; V gene: TRBV28; J gene: TRBJ2-3; clone size: -; CDR3 DNA: TGTGCCAGCAGCGACGGGAGCACAGATACGCAGTATTTT; CDR3 protein: CASSDGSTDTQYF
D gene: -; V gene: TRBV10-1; J gene: TRBJ2-3; clone size: many; CDR3 DNA: TGCGCCAGCAGTACGGGCGGGAGCACAGATACGCAGTATTTT; CDR3 protein: CASSTGGSTDTQYF
D gene: TRBD1; V gene: TRBV12-3/TRBV12-4; J gene: TRBJ2-7; clone size: -; CDR3 DNA: TGTGCCAGCAGTTTTGACAGGGGGACTTACGAGCAGTACTTC; CDR3 protein: CASSFDRGTYEQYF
D gene: TRBD2; V gene: TRBV6-1; J gene: TRBJ2-1; clone size: -; CDR3 DNA: TGTGCCAGCTCCTACCCGGGACTAGCGGGCCACAATGAGCAGTTCTTC; CDR3 protein: CASSYPGLAGHNEQFF
D gene: TRBD2; V gene: TRBV6-5; J gene: TRBJ2-7; clone size: few; CDR3 DNA: TGTGCCAGAAGTTACTGGGAGGGAGGGGCCTACGAACAGTACTTC; CDR3 protein: CARSYWEGGAYEQYF
D gene: -; V gene: TRBV9; J gene: TRBJ1-1; clone size: many; CDR3 DNA: TGTGCCAGCAGCGTAGGGCCGAACACTGAAGCTTTCTTT; CDR3 protein: CASSVGPNTEAFF
D gene: TRBD2; V gene: TRBV2; J gene: TRBJ2-1; clone size: -; CDR3 DNA: TGTGCTAGCGGGAGGGCCGTTAATAACAATGAGCAGTTCTTC; CDR3 protein: CASGRAVNNNEQFF
D gene: -; V gene: TRBV6-1; J gene: TRBJ1-5; clone size: -; CDR3 DNA: TGTGCTACCAGAGTAGGTCAGCCCCAGCATTTT; CDR3 protein: CATRVGQPQHF
D gene: TRBD2; V gene: TRBV9; J gene: TRBJ2-1; clone size: many; CDR3 DNA: TGTGCCAGCAGCGTAGAAGCAGGACTAGCGGGAGGCAGGGGTGAGCAGTTCTTC; CDR3 protein: CASSVEAGLAGGRGEQFF
D gene: -; V gene: TRBV11-2; J gene: TRBJ2-7; clone size: once; CDR3 DNA: TGTGCCAGCAGCTTGGACGGGTACTCCTACGAGCAGTACTTC; CDR3 protein: CASSLDGYSYEQYF
D gene: -; V gene: TRBV6-1; J gene: TRBJ2-7; clone size: -; CDR3 DNA: TGTGCCAGCAATGCCAGGACACCTCCCTACGAGCAGTACTTC; CDR3 protein: CASNARTPPYEQYF
D gene: -; V gene: TRBV5-1; J gene: TRBJ2-7; clone size: -; CDR3 DNA: TGCGCCAGCAGCTTGGCCGGGGGCCAAAGATACGAGCAGTACTTC; CDR3 protein: CASSLAGGQRYEQYF
D gene: -; V gene: TRBV18; J gene: TRBJ2-2; clone size: many; CDR3 DNA: TGTGCCAGCTCACTACACCAAGGGGGCACCGGGGAGCTGTTTTTT; CDR3 protein: CASSLHQGGTGELFF
D gene: TRBD2; V gene: TRBV12-3/TRBV12-4; J gene: TRBJ2-7; clone size: few; CDR3 DNA: TGTGCCAGTCAGGCGGGAGAGGCCTACGAGCAGTACTTC; CDR3 protein: CASQAGEAYEQYF
D gene: -; V gene: TRBV3-1; J gene: TRBJ2-7; clone size: many; CDR3 DNA: TGTGCCAGCAGCCAAGGCGCAGGGCTCGAGCAGTACTTC; CDR3 protein: CASSQGAGLEQYF